This entry is about one T cell receptor (beta chain). These data originate in a study of blood T cell repertoires in COVID-19. This CDR3 spans 10 amino acids. Trimming stripped 7 bases from V and 8 bases from J, with 8 bases between. Sequencing was performed with immunoSEQ multiplex PCR; in TCRdb, only in-frame clones are kept and a portion is missing. The sample consists of a few hundred thousand clones, 86% of them appearing once. J is TRBJ1-2 and V is TRBV12-3 or TRBV12-4; D call uncertain. Source material: PBMCs or T cells enriched from blood (not recorded which). This clonotype was obtained from a man aged 40-49 years who had recovered from COVID-19. CDR3 in amino acids: CASKSGGYTF. As DNA, the CDR3 is TGTGCCAGCAAGTCGGGGGGCTACACCTTC.